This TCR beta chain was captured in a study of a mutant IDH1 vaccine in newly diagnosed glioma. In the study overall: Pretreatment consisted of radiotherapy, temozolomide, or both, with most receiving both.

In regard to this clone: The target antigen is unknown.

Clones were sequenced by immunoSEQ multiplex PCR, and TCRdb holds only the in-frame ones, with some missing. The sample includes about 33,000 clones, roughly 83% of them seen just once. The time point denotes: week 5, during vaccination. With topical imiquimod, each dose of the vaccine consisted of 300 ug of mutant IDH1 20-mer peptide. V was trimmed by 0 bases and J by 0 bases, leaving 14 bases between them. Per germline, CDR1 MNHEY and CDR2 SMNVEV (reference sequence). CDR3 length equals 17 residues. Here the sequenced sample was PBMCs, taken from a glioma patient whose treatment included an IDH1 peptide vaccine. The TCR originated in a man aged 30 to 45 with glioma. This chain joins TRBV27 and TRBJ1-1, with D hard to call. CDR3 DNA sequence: TGTGCCAGCAGTTTATCTGCATCACGAAGCATGAACACTGAAGCTTTCTTT. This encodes CASSLSASRSMNTEAFF.